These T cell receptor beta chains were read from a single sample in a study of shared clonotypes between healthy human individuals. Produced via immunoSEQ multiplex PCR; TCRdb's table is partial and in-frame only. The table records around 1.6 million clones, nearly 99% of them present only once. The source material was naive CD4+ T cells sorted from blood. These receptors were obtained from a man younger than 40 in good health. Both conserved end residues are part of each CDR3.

CASSSLGVGEQYF TRBJ2-7 TRBV7-9
CASKGTSGSHEQFF TRBJ2-1 TRBV10-1
CASSYRLAGAYEQYF TRBJ2-7 TRBV6-5
CASSREGPNTEAFF TRBJ1-1 TRBV2
CASSESDRGKEYF TRBJ2-7 TRBV10-1
CASNNSGQRQFF TRBJ2-1 TRBV28
CASSPRQGRAYEQYF TRBJ2-7 TRBV28
CASSLGGEVYNEQFF TRBJ2-1 TRBV28
CASSGDPGGCYNEQFF TRBJ2-1 TRBV21-1
CASSFYSDYSTDTQYF TRBJ2-3 TRBV28
CASSITGAYGYTF TRBJ1-2 TRBV19
CASSLNRGWDEKLFF TRBJ1-4 TRBV28
CASSLVSISGRLRETQYF TRBJ2-5 TRBV5-4
CAWSVIVNTGELFF TRBJ2-2 TRBV30